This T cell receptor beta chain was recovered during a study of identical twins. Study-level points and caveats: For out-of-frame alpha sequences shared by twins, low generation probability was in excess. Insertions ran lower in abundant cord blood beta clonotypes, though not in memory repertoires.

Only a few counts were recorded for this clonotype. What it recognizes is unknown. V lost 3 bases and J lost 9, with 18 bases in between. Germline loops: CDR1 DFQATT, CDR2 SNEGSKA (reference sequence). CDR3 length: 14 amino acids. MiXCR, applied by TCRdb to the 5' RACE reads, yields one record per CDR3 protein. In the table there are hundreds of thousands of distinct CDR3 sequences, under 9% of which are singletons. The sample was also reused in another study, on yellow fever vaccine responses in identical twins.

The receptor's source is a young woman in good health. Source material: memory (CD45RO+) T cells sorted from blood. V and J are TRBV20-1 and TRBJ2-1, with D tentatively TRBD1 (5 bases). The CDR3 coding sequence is TGCAGTGCTAGGCTGTCTAGGGGTTTCGGTGAGCAGTTCTTC. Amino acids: CSARLSRGFGEQFF.